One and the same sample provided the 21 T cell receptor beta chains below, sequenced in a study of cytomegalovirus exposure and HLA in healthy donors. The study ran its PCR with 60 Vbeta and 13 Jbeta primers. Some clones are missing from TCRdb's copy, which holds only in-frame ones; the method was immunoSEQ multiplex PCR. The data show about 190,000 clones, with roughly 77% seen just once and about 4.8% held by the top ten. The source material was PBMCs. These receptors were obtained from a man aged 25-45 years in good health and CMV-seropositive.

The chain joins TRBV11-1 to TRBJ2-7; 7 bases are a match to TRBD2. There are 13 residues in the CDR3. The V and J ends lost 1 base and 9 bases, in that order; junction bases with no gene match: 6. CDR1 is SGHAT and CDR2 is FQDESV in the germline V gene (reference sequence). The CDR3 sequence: CASSLGTRHGQYF. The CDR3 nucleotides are TGTGCCAGCAGCTTAGGGACTAGGCACGGGCAGTACTTC.

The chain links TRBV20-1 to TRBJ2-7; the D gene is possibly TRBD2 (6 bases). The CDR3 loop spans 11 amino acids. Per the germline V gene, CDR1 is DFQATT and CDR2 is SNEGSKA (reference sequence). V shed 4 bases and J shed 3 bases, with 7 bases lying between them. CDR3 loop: CSAMGGYEQYF. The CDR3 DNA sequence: TGCAGTGCTATGGGGGGCTACGAGCAGTACTTC.

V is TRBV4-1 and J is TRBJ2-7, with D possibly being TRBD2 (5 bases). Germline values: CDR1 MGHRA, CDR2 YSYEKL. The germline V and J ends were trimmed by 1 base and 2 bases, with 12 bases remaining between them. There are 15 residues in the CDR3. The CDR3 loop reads CASSQVDSTTYEQYF. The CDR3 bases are TGCGCCAGCAGCCAAGTGGACTCAACGACCTACGAGCAGTACTTC.

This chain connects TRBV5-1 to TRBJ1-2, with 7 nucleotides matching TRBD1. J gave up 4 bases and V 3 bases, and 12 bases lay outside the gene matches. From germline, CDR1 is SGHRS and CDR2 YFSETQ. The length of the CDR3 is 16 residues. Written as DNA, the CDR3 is TGCGCCAGCAGCTCGAGGGACAGCCTTTGGGGCTATGGCTACACCTTC. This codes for CASSSRDSLWGYGYTF.

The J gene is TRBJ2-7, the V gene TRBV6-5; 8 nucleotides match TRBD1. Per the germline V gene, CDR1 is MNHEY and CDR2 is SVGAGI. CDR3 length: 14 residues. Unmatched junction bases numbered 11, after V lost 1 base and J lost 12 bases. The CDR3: CASSYFLDRVGVYF. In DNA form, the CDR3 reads TGTGCCAGCAGTTACTTCCTGGACAGGGTAGGGGTGTACTTC.

CDR3 sequence: CATSLRGQGETQYF. As DNA, the CDR3 is TGTGCCACCTCACTCAGGGGCCAGGGCGAGACCCAGTACTTC. The chain has TRBV5-6 and TRBJ2-5, with D perhaps matching TRBD1 (6 bases). The CDR3 runs to 14 residues. V was shortened by 9 bases and J by 5 bases, with 20 bases between the two germline ends. CDR1 SGHDT and CDR2 YYEEEE come from the germline V gene.

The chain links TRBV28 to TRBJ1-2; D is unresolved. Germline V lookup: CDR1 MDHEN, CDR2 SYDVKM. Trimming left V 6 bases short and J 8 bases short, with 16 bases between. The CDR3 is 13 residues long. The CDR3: CASRKHTLGGYTF. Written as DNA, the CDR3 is TGTGCCAGCAGGAAACATACACTAGGCGGCTACACCTTC.

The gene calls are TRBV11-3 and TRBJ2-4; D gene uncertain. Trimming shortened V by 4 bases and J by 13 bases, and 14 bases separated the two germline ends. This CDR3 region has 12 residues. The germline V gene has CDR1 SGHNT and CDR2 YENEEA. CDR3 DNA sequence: TGTGCCAGCAGCTCCCTCGACTCCGCCCAGTACTTC. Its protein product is CASSSLDSAQYF.

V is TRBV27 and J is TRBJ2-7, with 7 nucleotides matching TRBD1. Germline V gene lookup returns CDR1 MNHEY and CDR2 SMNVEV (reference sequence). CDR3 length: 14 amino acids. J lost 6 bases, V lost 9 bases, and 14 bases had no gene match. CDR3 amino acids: CASSPATGMSEQYF. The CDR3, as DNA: TGTGCCAGTTCCCCAGCGACAGGGATGAGCGAGCAGTACTTC.

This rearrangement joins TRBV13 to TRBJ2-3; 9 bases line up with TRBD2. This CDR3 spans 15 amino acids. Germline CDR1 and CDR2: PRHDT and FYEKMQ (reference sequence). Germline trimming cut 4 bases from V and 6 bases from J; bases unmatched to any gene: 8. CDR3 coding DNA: TGTGCCAGCAGCTCTTACGCGGGGGGGCGGGATACGCAGTATTTT. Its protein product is CASSSYAGGRDTQYF.

The CDR3 is CATRGVRGGQYF. CDR3 nucleotide sequence: TGTGCCACCCGCGGGGTTAGAGGCGGGCAGTACTTC. The V call is TRBV10-3, the J call TRBJ2-7, with a weak D call TRBD2 (6 bases). Trimming removed 10 bases from V and 9 bases from J, with 19 bases in between. The germline V gene encodes CDR1 ENHRY and CDR2 SYGVKD. The CDR3 contains 12 residues.

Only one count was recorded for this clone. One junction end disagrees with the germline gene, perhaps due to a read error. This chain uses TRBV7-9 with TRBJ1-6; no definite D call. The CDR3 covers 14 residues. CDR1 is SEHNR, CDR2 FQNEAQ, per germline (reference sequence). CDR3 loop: CSSSPGRANSPLHF. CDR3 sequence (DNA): TGTTCCAGCAGCCCGGGGAGGGCTAATTCACCCCTCCACTTT.

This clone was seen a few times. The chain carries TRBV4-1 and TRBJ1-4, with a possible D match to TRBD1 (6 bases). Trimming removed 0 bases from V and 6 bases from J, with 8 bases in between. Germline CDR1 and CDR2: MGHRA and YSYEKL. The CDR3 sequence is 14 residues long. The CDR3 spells CASSQEQGDEKLFF. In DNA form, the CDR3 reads TGCGCCAGCAGCCAAGAACAGGGTGATGAAAAACTGTTTTTT.

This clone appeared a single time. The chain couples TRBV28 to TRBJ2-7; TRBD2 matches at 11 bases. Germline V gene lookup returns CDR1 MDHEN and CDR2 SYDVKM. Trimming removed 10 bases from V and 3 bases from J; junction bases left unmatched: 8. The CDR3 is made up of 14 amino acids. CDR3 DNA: TGTGCCACCCGGGGACTAGCGGCAATCTACGAGCAGTACTTC. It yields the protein CATRGLAAIYEQYF.

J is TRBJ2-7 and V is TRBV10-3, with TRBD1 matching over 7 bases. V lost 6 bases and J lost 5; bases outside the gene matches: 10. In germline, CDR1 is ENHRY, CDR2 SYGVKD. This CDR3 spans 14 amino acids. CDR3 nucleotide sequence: TGTGCCATCAGCAGAAGACAGGGTTCCAACGAGCAGTACTTC. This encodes CAISRRQGSNEQYF.

CDR3 region: CASSYSFRAFF. The CDR3 nucleotides read TGTGCCAGCAGTTACTCGTTCAGAGCTTTCTTT. V is TRBV6-5 and J is TRBJ1-1; D is unresolved. V dropped 0 bases and J dropped 10 bases, with 6 bases sitting between them. There are 11 residues in the CDR3. CDR1 is MNHEY, CDR2 SVGAGI, per germline.

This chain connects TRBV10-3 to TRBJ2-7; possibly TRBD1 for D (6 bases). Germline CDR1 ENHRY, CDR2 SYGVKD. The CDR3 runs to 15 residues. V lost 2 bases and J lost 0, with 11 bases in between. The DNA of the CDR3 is TGTGCCATCAGTGAGAGGTTAGGGGGCTCCTACGAGCAGTACTTC. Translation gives CAISERLGGSYEQYF.

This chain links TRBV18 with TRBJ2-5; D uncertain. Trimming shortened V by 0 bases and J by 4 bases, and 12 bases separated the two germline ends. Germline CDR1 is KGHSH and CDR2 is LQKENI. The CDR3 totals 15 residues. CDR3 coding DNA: TGTGCCAGCTCACCACCCTACTCCCGACTAGAGACCCAGTACTTC. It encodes CASSPPYSRLETQYF.

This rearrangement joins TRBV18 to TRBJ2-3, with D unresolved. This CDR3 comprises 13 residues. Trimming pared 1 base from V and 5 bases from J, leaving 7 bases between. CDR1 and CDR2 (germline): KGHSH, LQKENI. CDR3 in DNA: TGTGCCAGCTCACCACGGTCAGTAGATACGCAGTATTTT. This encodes CASSPRSVDTQYF.

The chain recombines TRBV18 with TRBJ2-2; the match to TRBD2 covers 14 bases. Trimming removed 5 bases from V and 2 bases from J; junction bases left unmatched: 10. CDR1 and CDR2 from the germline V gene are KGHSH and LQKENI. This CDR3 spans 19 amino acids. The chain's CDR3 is CASSSLGTSGGSNTGELFF. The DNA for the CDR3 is TGTGCCAGCTCATCACTCGGGACTAGCGGGGGATCTAACACCGGGGAGCTGTTTTTT.

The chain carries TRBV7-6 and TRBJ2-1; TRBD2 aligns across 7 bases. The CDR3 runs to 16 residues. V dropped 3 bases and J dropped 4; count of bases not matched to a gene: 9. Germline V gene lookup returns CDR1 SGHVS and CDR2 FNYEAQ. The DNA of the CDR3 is TGTGCCAGCAGCTTTGGAGGGCTGGGGGGGTACAATGAGCAGTTCTTC. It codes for CASSFGGLGGYNEQFF.